This T cell receptor beta chain stems from a study of blood T cells in healthy people across ages. Study-level findings and limits: Age advanced and TCR beta diversity per million T cells fell, roughly linearly.

Total RNA, at least 6 micrograms per sample, was extracted from PBMCs. In its sample, this clonotype was seen many times. Its antigen is not identified. This CDR3 has 13 residues. Deletions cut 4 bases from V and 11 bases from J, with 17 bases between. From germline, CDR1 is MGHDK and CDR2 SYGVNS. A sample-barcoded 5' primer and a J-beta primer mix were used in a second PCR of roughly 7 to 11 cycles. TCRdb reprocessed the 5' RACE reads via MiXCR and lists one record per CDR3 protein. The sample holds approximately 810,000 distinct CDR3 sequences, roughly 26% seen once. Sequencing was performed on blood. This TCR was recovered from an elderly woman in good health. The rearrangement joins TRBV25-1 to TRBJ2-5; D might be TRBD1 (8 bases). The CDR3 DNA is TGTGCCAGCAGTGTTACAGGGGGGGTTGAGCAGTACTTC. The encoded protein is CASSVTGGVEQYF.